This TCR beta chain was captured by sequencing in a study of blood T cell repertoires in COVID-19. About the research overall: COVID-19 samples from acute and convalescent phases originated in the United States, Italy and Spain. T cells, B-cell-depleted T cells, or PBMCs provided the cDNA or gDNA that served as material.

CDR3 length: 15 amino acids. Trimming shortened V by 0 bases and J by 3 bases, and 12 bases separated the two germline ends. The germline V gene encodes CDR1 SGDLS and CDR2 YYNGEE. Original methodology: Reference gene primer amplification in the assay estimated nucleated cell counts. TCRdb's copy holds only in-frame clones and misses some; the assay was immunoSEQ multiplex PCR. That table gives V, J and clone size, and the DNA gave D and trimming. Altogether 200,000 to 250,000 clones are present, around 82% being singletons, with the ten largest covering 3.6%. The sequenced sample consisted of peripheral blood. The rearrangement uses TRBV9 and TRBJ1-2; the D is unclear. This receptor was taken from a woman of 80 years or more with acute or convalescent COVID-19. The CDR3 nucleotides read TGTGCCAGCAGCGTAGATCCGACGGAGGACTATGGCTACACCTTC. Translation: CASSVDPTEDYGYTF.